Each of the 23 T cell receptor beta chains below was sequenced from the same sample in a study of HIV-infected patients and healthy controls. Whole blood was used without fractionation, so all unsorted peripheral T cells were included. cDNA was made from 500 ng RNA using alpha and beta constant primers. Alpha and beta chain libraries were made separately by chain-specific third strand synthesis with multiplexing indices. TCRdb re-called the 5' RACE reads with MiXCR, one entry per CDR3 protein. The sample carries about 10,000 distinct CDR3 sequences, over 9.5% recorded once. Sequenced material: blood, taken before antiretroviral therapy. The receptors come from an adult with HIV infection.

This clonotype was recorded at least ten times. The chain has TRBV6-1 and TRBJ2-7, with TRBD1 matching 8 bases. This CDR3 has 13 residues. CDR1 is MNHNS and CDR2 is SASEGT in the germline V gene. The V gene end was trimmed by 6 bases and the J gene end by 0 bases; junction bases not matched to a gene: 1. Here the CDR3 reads CASRTGGSYEQYF. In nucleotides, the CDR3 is TGTGCCAGCAGAACAGGGGGCTCCTACGAGCAGTACTTC.

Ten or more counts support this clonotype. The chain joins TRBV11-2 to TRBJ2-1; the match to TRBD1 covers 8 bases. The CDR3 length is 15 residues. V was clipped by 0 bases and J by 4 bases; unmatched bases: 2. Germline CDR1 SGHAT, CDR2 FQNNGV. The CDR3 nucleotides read TGTGCCAGCAGCTTAGAGAGGACAGGGTACAATGAGCAGTTCTTC. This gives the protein CASSLERTGYNEQFF.

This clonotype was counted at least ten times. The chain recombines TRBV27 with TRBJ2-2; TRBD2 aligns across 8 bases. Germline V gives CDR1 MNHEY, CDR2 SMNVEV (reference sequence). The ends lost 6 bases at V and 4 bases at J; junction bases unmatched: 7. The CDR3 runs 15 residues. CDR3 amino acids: CASSPRLASTGELFF. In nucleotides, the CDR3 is TGTGCCAGCAGCCCGAGACTAGCGAGCACCGGGGAGCTGTTTTTT.

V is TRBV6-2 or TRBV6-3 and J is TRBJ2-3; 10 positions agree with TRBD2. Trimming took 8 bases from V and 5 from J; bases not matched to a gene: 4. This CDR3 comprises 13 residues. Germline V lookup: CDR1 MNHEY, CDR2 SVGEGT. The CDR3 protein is CASGTSELDTQYF. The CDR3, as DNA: TGTGCCAGCGGGACTAGCGAACTAGATACGCAGTATTTT.

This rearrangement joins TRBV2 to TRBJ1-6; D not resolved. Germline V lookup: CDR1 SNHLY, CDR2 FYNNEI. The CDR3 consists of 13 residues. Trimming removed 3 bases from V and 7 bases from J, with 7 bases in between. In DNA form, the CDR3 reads TGTGCCAGCAGTGACGGGTGGAATTCACCCCTCCACTTT. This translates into CASSDGWNSPLHF.

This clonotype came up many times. The CDR3 sequence is CASSLAQDTDTQYF. CDR3 nucleotide sequence: TGTGCCAGCAGCTTGGCCCAGGACACAGATACGCAGTATTTT. The chain is built from TRBV5-8 and TRBJ2-3; D is undetermined. V was clipped by 0 bases and J by 2 bases, with 7 bases between them. The germline V gene has CDR1 SGHTS and CDR2 YDEGEE. The CDR3 spans 14 residues.

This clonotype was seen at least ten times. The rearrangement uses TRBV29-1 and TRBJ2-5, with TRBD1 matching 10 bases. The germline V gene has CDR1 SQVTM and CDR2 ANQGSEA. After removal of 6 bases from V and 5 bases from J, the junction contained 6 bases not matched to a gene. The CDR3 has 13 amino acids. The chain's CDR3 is CSVLTGGFETQYF. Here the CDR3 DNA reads TGCAGCGTCCTGACAGGGGGCTTTGAGACCCAGTACTTC.

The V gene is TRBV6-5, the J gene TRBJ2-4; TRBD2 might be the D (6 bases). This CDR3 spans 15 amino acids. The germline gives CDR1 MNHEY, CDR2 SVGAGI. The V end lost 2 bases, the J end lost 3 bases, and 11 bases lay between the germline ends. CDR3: CASSYRGGLKNIQYF. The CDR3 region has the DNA TGTGCCAGCAGTTACCGTGGAGGGCTCAAAAACATTCAGTACTTC.

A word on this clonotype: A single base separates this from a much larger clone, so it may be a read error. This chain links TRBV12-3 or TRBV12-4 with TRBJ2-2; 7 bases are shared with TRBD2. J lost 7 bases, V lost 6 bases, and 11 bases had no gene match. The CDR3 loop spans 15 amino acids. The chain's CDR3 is CASSPGTIQGGELFF. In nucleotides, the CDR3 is TGTGCCAGCAGCCCTGGGACTATCCAGGGCGGGGAGCTGTTTTTT.

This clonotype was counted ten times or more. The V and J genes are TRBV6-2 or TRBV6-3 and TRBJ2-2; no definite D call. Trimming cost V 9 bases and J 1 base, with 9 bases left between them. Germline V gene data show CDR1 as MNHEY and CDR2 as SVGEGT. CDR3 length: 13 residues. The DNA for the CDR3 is TGTGCCAGTGGTCCATTGAACACCGGGGAGCTGTTTTTT. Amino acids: CASGPLNTGELFF.

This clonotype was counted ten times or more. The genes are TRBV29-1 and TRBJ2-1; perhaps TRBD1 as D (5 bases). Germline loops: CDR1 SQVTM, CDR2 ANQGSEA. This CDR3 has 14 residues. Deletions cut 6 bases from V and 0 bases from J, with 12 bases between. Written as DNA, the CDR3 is TGCAGCGTCCCCAGGGCTAGCTCCTACAATGAGCAGTTCTTC. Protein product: CSVPRASSYNEQFF.

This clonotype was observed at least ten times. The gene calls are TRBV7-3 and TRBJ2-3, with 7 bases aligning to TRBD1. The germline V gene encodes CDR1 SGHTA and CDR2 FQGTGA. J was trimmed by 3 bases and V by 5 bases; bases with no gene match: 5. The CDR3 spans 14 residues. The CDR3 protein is CASSAQGQTDTQYF. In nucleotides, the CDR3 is TGTGCCAGCAGCGCACAGGGACAGACAGATACGCAGTATTTT.

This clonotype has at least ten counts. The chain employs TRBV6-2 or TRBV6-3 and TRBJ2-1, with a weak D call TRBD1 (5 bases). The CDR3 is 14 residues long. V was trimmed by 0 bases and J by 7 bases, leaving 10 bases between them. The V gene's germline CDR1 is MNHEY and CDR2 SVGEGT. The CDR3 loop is CASSYSDSFNEQFF. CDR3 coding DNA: TGTGCCAGCAGTTACTCAGACAGTTTTAATGAGCAGTTCTTC.

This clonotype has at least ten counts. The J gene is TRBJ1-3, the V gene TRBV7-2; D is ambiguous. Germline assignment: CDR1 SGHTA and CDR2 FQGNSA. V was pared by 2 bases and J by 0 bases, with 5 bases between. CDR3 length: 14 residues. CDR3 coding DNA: TGTGCCAGCAGCTTAACGGTCTCTGGAAACACCATATATTTT. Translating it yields CASSLTVSGNTIYF.

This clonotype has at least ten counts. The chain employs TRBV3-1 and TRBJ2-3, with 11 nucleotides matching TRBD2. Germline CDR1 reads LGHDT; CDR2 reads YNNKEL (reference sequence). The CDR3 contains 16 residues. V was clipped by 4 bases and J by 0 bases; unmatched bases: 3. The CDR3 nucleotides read TGTGCCAGCAGCCCCCTAGCGGGAGGTAGCACAGATACGCAGTATTTT. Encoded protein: CASSPLAGGSTDTQYF.

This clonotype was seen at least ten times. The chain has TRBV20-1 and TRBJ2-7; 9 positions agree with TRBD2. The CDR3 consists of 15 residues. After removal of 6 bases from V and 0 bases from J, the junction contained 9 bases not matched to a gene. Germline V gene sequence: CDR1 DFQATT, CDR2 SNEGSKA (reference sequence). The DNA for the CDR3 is TGCAGTGCCTGTCCTAGCGGGGACCTCTCCTACGAGCAGTACTTC. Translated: CSACPSGDLSYEQYF.

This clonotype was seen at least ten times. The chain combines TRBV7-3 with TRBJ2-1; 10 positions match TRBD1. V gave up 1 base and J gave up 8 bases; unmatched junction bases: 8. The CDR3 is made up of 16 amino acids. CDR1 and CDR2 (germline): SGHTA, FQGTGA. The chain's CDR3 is CASSLNPGTGVDEQFF. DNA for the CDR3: TGTGCCAGCAGCTTAAATCCCGGGACAGGGGTAGATGAGCAGTTCTTC.

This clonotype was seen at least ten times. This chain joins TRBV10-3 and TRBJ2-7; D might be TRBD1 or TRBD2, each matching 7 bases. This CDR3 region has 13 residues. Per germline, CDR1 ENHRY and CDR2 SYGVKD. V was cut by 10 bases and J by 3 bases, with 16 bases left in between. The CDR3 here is CATGGREYYEQYF. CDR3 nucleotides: TGTGCCACAGGGGGGAGGGAATACTACGAGCAGTACTTC.

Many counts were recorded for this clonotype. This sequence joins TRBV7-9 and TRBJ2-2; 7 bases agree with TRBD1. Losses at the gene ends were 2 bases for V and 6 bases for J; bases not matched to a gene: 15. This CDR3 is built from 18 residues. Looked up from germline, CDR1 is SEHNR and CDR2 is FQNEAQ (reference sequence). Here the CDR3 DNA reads TGTGCCAGCAGCTTAAAAGGTCTGGGACAGTTCATTCCCGGGGAGCTGTTTTTT. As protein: CASSLKGLGQFIPGELFF.

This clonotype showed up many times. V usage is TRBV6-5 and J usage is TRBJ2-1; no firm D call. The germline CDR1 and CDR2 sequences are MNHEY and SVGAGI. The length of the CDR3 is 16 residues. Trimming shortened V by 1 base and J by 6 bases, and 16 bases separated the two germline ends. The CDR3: CASSYFGTPISNEQFF. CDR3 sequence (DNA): TGTGCCAGCAGTTACTTCGGTACCCCCATTTCCAATGAGCAGTTCTTC.

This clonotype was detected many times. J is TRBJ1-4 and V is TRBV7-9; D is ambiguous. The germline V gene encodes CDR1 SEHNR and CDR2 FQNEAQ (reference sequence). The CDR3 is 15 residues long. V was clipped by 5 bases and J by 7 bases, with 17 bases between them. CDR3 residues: CASSPAGLSSEKLFF. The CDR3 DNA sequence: TGTGCCAGCAGCCCCGCGGGCCTCTCTAGTGAAAAACTGTTTTTT.

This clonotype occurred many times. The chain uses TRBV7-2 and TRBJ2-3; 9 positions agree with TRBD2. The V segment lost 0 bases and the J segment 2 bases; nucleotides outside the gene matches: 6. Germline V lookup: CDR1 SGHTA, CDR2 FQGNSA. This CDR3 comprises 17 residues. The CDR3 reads CASSLAPGTSPTDTQYF. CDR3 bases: TGTGCCAGCAGCTTAGCACCCGGGACTAGCCCCACAGATACGCAGTATTTT. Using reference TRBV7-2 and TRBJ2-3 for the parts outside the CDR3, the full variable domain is GAGVSQSPSNKVTEKGKDVELRCDPISGHTALYWYRQSLGQGLEFLIYFQGNSAPDKSGLPSDRFSAERTGGSVSTLTIQRTQQEDSAVYLCASSLAPGTSPTDTQYFGPGTRLTVL.

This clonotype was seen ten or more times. Written as DNA, the CDR3 is TGCGCCAGCATTACCGGGACTAGCGGGAGTGATGAGCAGTTCTTC. Protein sequence: CASITGTSGSDEQFF. The chain has TRBV5-1 and TRBJ2-1, with 14 bases matching TRBD2. With V trimmed by 6 bases and J by 8 bases, 7 bases remained unmatched. Germline V gene sequence: CDR1 SGHRS, CDR2 YFSETQ. The CDR3 contains 15 residues.